This T cell receptor (beta chain) was sequenced for a study of shared clonotypes between healthy human individuals. About the study: The donors, a couple of women and three men, were aged 18 to 49.

Points on this clone: This specimen includes other DNA sequences encoding the same CDR3.

Libraries were prepared by immunoSEQ multiplex PCR; TCRdb keeps only in-frame clonotypes and omits some of them. The profile shows about 1.5 million clones, 95% to 99% of them singletons. The CDR3 runs to 12 residues. In germline, CDR1 is SEHNR, CDR2 FQNEAQ (reference sequence). V shed 3 bases and J shed 2 bases, with 5 bases lying between them. Sequencing used naive CD4+ T cells sorted from blood. Specified subset: CD45RA+ positively selected. The TCR was taken from a man aged 30 to 45 in good health. The rearrangement uses TRBV7-9 and TRBJ2-7; D remains unclear. The CDR3 bases are TGTGCCAGCAGCTTCGGGCCCTACGAGCAGTACTTC. The encoded protein is CASSFGPYEQYF.